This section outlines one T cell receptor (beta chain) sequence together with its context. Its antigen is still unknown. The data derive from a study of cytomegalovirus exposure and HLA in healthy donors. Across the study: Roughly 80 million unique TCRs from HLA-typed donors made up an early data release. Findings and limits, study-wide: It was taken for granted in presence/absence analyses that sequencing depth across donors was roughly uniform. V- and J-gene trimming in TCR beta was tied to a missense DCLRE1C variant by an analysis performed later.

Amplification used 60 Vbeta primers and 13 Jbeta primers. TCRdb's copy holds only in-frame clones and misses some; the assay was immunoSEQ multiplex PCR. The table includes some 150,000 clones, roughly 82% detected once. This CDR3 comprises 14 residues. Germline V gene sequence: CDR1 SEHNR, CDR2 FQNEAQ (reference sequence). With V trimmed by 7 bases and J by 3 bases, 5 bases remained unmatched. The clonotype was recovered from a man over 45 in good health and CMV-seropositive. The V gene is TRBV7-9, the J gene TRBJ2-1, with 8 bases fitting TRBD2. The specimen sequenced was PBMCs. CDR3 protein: CASTQAGDYNEQFF. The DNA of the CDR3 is TGTGCCAGCACCCAAGCGGGAGACTACAATGAGCAGTTCTTC. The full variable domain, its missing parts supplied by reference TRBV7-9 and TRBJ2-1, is DTGVSQNPRHKITKRGQNVTFRCDPISEHNRLYWYRQTLGQGPEFLTYFQNEAQLEKSRLLSDRFSAERPKGSFSTLEIQRTEQGDSAMYLCASTQAGDYNEQFFGPGTRLTVL.